Listed here are 3 T cell receptor beta chains from one sample, sequenced in a study of human T cells and chemical hapten exposure. TCRdb itself ran the RACE reads through MiXCR, one entry per CDR3 protein. The table has tens of thousands of distinct CDR3 sequences, 9.5% to 15% seen once. Noted time point: patch test 3, about 24 weeks after DPC sensitization. Treatment here: therapeutic diphenylcyclopropenone sensitization with weekly scalp DPC. The sample was whole blood, taken in connection with sensitization to the hapten diphenylcyclopropenone (DPC). These receptors all stem from a man in his thirties or forties with alopecia areata. Some clones in this sample may be carry-over from other donors' samples.

This clonotype was observed at least ten times. The chain couples TRBV6-4 to TRBJ2-1; D perhaps matches TRBD2 (6 bases). The CDR3 contains 12 residues. Germline CDR1 is MRHNA and CDR2 is SNTAGT. V was clipped by 1 base and J by 12 bases, with 10 bases between them. CDR3 nucleotide sequence: TGTGCCAGCAGTGACTGGCGGGGAGTGCAGTTCTTC. Its translation is CASSDWRGVQFF.

The chain's CDR3 is CASSRTSGSGELFF. The CDR3 nucleotides are TGTGCCAGCAGTCGGACTAGCGGGTCCGGGGAGCTGTTTTTT. The V gene is TRBV2, the J gene TRBJ2-2; 11 nucleotides line up with TRBD2. The V gene end was trimmed by 5 bases and the J gene end by 6 bases; junction bases not matched to a gene: 2. Germline loops: CDR1 SNHLY, CDR2 FYNNEI. The CDR3 runs 14 residues.

Many counts were recorded for this clonotype. The genes are TRBV29-1 and TRBJ1-5, with TRBD1 matching over 7 bases. The CDR3 runs to 13 residues. CDR1 is SQVTM, CDR2 ANQGSEA, per germline. V lost 6 bases and J lost 7; bases outside the gene matches: 9. The CDR3 is CSVGGQAGQPQHF. CDR3 coding DNA: TGCAGCGTGGGCGGACAGGCTGGCCAGCCCCAGCATTTT. The variable domain in full, completed from reference TRBV29-1 and TRBJ1-5, reads SAVISQKPSRDICQRGTSLTIQCQVDSQVTMMFWYRQQPGQSLTLIATANQGSEATYESGFVIDKFPISRPNLTFSTLTVSNMSPEDSSIYLCSVGGQAGQPQHFGDGTRLSIL.